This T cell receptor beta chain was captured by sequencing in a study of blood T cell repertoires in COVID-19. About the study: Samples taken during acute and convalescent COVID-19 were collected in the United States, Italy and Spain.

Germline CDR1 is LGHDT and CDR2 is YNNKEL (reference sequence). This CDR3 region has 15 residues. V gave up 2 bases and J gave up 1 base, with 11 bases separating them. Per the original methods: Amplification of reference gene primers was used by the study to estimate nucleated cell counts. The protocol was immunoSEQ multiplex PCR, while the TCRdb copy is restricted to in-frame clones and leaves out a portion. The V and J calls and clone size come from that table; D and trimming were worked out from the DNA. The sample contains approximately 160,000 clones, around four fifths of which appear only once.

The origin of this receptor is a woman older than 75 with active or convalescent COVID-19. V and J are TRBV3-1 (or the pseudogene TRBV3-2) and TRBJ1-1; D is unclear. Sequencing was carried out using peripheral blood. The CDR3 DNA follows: TGTGCCAGCAGCCAACGCGCGTCCGCGAACACTGAAGCTTTCTTT. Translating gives CASSQRASANTEAFF.